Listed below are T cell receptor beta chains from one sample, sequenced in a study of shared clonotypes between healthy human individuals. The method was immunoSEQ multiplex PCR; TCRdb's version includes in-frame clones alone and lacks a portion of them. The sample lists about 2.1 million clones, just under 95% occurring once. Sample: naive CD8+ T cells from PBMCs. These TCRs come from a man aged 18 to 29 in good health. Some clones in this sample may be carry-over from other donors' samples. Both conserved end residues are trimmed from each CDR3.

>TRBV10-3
AISESKLMNTEAF
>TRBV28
ASTGRGQGITDTQY
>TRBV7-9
ASSHPTGGSYEQY
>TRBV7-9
ASSSGNSETQY
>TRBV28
ASSLGQGREQF
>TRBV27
ASSFSSGEATYEQY
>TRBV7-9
ASTPGLALTGGQF
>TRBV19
ASSIRGGGLLTYEQY
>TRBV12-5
ASGLGNEQF
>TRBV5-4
ASSYLSGNVHEQY
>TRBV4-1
ASSQGLQGQGAYYGANVLT
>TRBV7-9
ASSLGGTAAGKTQY
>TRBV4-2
ASRGGDEQY
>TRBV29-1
SVETTPGKEQF
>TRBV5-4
ASSLNSRTYGYT
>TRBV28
ASSLYGEYNEQF
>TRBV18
ASSPDSQRLAGAKRF
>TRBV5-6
ASSLTRNTNSGNTIY
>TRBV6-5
ASSLRQGNQPQH
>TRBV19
ASNADGGNQPQH
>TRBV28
ASSFVGAEAF
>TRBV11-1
ASSLALAVGEQY
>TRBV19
ASSPTPSGGHEQY
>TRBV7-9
ASSSQPGTGSYEQY
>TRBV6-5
ASSYYGSGSGETQY
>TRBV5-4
ASSLESSHYGYT
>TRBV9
ASSRMGGPNNEQF
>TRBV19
ATGGWTGTYQETQY